This T cell receptor (beta chain) was observed in a study of PD-1 blockade in mismatch repair-deficient tumors. About the study: Patients had over ten mismatch repair-deficient cancer types and were previously treated and progressing. Study conclusions and caveats: All three positive peptides came from frameshift mutations, yielding around 140 blood TCRs.

The sample's time point: approximately ten-day in vitro stimulation with candidate neoantigen peptide 7. A few pembrolizumab responders had their TCRs sequenced. An identically run culture lacking peptide was the fold-change baseline. The V gene's germline CDR1 is LNHDA and CDR2 SQIVND (reference sequence). V was clipped by 5 bases and J by 3 bases, with 18 bases between them. The CDR3 has 16 amino acids. Comment on this clone: Its antigen is not known.

Generated by immunoSEQ multiplex PCR, the TCRdb table keeps only in-frame clones and is missing some. The sample lists just under 9,000 clones, 88% seen once, with less than 15% in the top ten. The chain combines TRBV19 with TRBJ2-3; possibly TRBD1 or TRBD2 for D (7 bases each). The sequence came from an adult with mismatch repair-deficient cancer. The starting material was cells cultured in vitro, obtained from a patient treated with pembrolizumab. CDR3 bases: TGTGCCAGTAGTCTTGCAGCAGGGGGGGAAACAGATACGCAGTATTTT. This translates into CASSLAAGGETDTQYF. Drawing the rest from reference TRBV19 and TRBJ2-3, the complete variable domain is DGGITQSPKYLFRKEGQNVTLSCEQNLNHDAMYWYRQDPGQGLRLIYYSQIVNDFQKGDIAEGYSVSREKKESFPLTVTSAQKNPTAFYLCASSLAAGGETDTQYFGPGTRLTVL.